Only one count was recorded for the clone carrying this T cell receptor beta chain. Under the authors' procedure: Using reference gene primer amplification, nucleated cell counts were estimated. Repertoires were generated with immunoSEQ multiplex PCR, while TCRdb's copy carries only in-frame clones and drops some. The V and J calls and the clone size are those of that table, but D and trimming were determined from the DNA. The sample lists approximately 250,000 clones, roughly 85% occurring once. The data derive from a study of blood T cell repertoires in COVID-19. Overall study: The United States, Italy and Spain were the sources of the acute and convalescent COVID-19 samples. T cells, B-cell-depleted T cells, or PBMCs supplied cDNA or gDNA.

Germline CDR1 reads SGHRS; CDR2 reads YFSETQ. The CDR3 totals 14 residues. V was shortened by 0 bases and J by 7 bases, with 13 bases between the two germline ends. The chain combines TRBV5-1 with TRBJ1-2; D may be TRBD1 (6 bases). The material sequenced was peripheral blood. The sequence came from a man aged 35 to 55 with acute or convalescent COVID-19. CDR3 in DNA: TGCGCCAGCAGCTTGGCCGCAGGGGCGCTTGGCTACACCTTC. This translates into CASSLAAGALGYTF. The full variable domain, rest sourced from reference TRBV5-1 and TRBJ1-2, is KAGVTQTPRYLIKTRGQQVTLSCSPISGHRSVSWYQQTPGQGLQFLFEYFSETQRNKGNFPGRFSGRQFSNSRSEMNVSTLELGDSALYLCASSLAAGALGYTFGSGTRLTVV.